This record looks at one T cell receptor beta chain sequence and its context. The ends were cut back, 1 base at V and 6 bases at J, with 7 bases in the middle. Germline V gives CDR1 SGHRS, CDR2 YFSETQ. This CDR3 contains 12 residues. The sample is drawn from a study of lymphopenia after photon versus proton radiotherapy. This table comes from immunoSEQ multiplex PCR, and its TCRdb copy is limited to in-frame clones, with some not included. The table shows approximately 150,000 clones, with more than 85% occurring only once. The sequenced sample was peripheral blood, obtained from a patient treated with photon-based radiotherapy. The V call is TRBV5-1, the J call TRBJ2-5; D possibly corresponds to TRBD1 (5 bases). The sequence came from a man aged 45-60 years with gastric cancer. The CDR3 region is CASSLQGQTQYF. The CDR3, as DNA: TGCGCCAGCAGCTTGCAGGGTCAGACCCAGTACTTC.